This TCR beta chain appears in the sequencing data of a study of post-analysis software for immune sequencing data. In the study overall: Disease courses included relapsing-remitting, secondary progressive and progressive-relapsing multiple sclerosis. Findings and limits, study-wide: The study found TRBV5-6, TRBV5-1 and TRBV20-1 among about 5 TRBV segments more frequent in patients than controls.

Concerning this clonotype itself: What it binds is unknown. Possible read error: a much larger clone is one base away.

V shed 3 bases, J shed 6 bases, and the junction held 2 bases outside the gene matches. Germline CDR1 MDHEN, CDR2 SYDVKM. This CDR3 is built from 14 residues. TCR beta libraries were prepared from cDNA with unique molecular identifiers. TCRdb used MiXCR to reprocess the PCR reads, holding one entry per CDR3 protein. The sample has roughly 700,000 distinct CDR3 sequences, 30% seen once. This receptor was identified in a girl aged 10 to 17 with multiple sclerosis. The rearrangement joins TRBV28 to TRBJ2-1; 10 bases fit TRBD2. Sequenced sample: blood. The CDR3 bases are TGTGCCAGCAGTTTGCTAGCGGGAGTCAATGAGCAGTTCTTC. Its translation: CASSLLAGVNEQFF.